This is a list of T cell receptor beta chains from one sample in a study of early T cells in non-severe SARS-CoV-2 infection. TCRdb used MiXCR to reprocess the 5' RACE reads, holding one entry per CDR3 protein. The data contain about 56,000 distinct CDR3 sequences, over 9.5% of them singletons. Source material: whole blood. These receptors all stem from an adult who was a healthcare worker with PCR-confirmed SARS-CoV-2 infection or an uninfected control (not recorded which). The CDR3 runs from the conserved cysteine through the conserved F or W. A D gene is named only where the DNA matches it firmly. Rows may omit the clone size; those that give it use once, few, many or a size class.

j_gene | abundance | d_gene | v_gene | CDR3aa | CDR3nt
TRBJ2-4 | many | - | TRBV19 | CASSGTLKNIQYF | TGTGCCAGTAGTGGGACACTAAAAAACATTCAGTACTTC
TRBJ2-1 | - | - | TRBV4-3 | CASSQDLAVPRNEQFF | TGCGCCAGCAGCCAAGATTTAGCGGTCCCCCGCAATGAGCAGTTCTTC
TRBJ1-6 | few | - | TRBV5-1 | CASSLARAGNSPLHF | TGCGCCAGCAGCTTGGCACGGGCAGGAAATTCACCCCTCCACTTT
TRBJ1-4 | few | TRBD1 | TRBV7-6 | CASSLGQAATNEKLFF | TGTGCCAGCAGCCTGGGACAGGCTGCAACTAATGAAAAACTGTTTTTT
TRBJ2-7 | - | TRBD2 | TRBV23-1 | CASSHPTSGSYEQYF | TGCGCCAGCAGTCACCCGACTAGCGGGAGTTACGAGCAGTACTTC
TRBJ2-2 | many | - | TRBV6-6 | CASSYRQLNTGELFF | TGTGCCAGCAGTTACAGGCAGCTGAACACCGGGGAGCTGTTTTTT
TRBJ2-5 | few | TRBD2 | TRBV5-1 | CASSLAGAETQYF | TGCGCCAGCAGCTTAGCGGGAGCGGAGACCCAGTACTTC
TRBJ2-3 | - | TRBD2 | TRBV7-8 | CASSTPIAGEEDTQYF | TGTGCCAGCAGCACCCCGATAGCGGGAGAGGAAGATACGCAGTATTTT
TRBJ2-2 | many | TRBD1 | TRBV5-1 | CASSPGQPNTGELFF | TGCGCCAGCAGCCCGGGACAGCCGAACACCGGGGAGCTGTTTTTT
TRBJ2-3 | few | - | TRBV12-3/TRBV12-4 | CAGSRPGSAVTDTQYF | TGTGCCGGCAGCCGCCCTGGCAGCGCTGTAACAGATACGCAGTATTTT
TRBJ2-3 | many | - | TRBV11-2 | CASSLDRMGTQYF | TGTGCCAGCAGCTTAGACCGTATGGGTACGCAGTATTTT
TRBJ2-7 | - | TRBD2 | TRBV7-3 | CASSSAGGLEQYF | TGTGCCAGCAGTTCAGCGGGAGGGCTGGAGCAGTACTTC
TRBJ2-5 | - | - | TRBV10-3 | CAISRTEETQYF | TGTGCCATCAGCCGGACAGAAGAGACCCAGTACTTC
TRBJ2-1 | many | - | TRBV12-3/TRBV12-4 | CASSLTGRNEQFF | TGTGCCAGCAGTTTAACAGGGAGGAATGAGCAGTTCTTC
TRBJ2-5 | large | - | TRBV27 | CASSHTGTSETQYF | TGTGCCAGCAGTCATACCGGGACCTCAGAGACCCAGTACTTC
TRBJ2-5 | - | - | TRBV20-1 | CSANLVEETQYF | TGCAGTGCTAACCTAGTGGAAGAGACCCAGTACTTC
TRBJ2-7 | many | TRBD2 | TRBV4-3 | CASSHGLAGSSSYEQYF | TGCGCCAGCAGCCACGGACTAGCGGGCTCCAGCTCCTACGAGCAGTACTTC
TRBJ2-7 | - | - | TRBV7-2 | CASSPTQGSSYEQYF | TGTGCCAGCAGCCCCACCCAGGGAAGCTCCTACGAGCAGTACTTC